A single sample gave rise to the 14 T cell receptor beta chains below, sequenced in a study of vaccination and CD4 T cells after COVID-19. Antigens of these TCRs are unknown. With the Oncomine TCR Beta short-read assay, DNA from cultured CD4+ T cells was sequenced. TCRdb re-derived calls from the PCR reads in MiXCR, one entry per CDR3 protein. Among around 20,000 distinct CDR3 sequences, 45% to 60% were seen once, and the ten largest hold around 10%. Treatment denoted: approximately 9-day PBMC culture with coronavirus spike peptide pools or control peptides (ViraFEST assay). The input for sequencing was CD4+ T cells from blood, cultured in vitro, taken after SARS-CoV-2 vaccination. The receptors were sampled from a human donor who had recovered from COVID-19.

This clonotype was counted only a few times. Written as DNA, the CDR3 is TGTGCCAGCAGCTTAGACCCGGCGGGGAACACCGGGGAGCTGTTTTTT. Residues: CASSLDPAGNTGELFF. V gene TRBV7-2 combines with J gene TRBJ2-2; maybe TRBD2 (5 bases). The CDR3 is 16 residues long. Trimming removed 1 base at V and 1 base at J, with 10 bases between. Germline-derived CDR1 and CDR2 are SGHTA and FQGNSA.

This clonotype turned up a few times. The CDR3 sequence: CAISESALGNTIYF. CDR3 DNA: TGTGCCATCAGTGAGTCTGCGTTAGGAAACACCATATATTTT. This chain joins TRBV10-3 and TRBJ1-3; no reliable D call. V was cut by 0 bases and J by 4 bases, with 7 bases left in between. Per germline, CDR1 ENHRY and CDR2 SYGVKD. This CDR3 comprises 14 residues.

By share, this clonotype counts as large (0.1 to 1%). The genes are TRBV29-1 and TRBJ2-3; 9 positions match TRBD1. The CDR3 length is 13 residues. The germline gives CDR1 SQVTM, CDR2 ANQGSEA. Trimming removed 6 bases from V and 3 bases from J; junction bases left unmatched: 4. Here the CDR3 DNA reads TGCAGCGTCCGACAGGGGGGGACAGATACGCAGTATTTT. Translating it yields CSVRQGGTDTQYF.

This clonotype came up once. The chain has TRBV27 and TRBJ1-1, with TRBD1 as a possible D gene (5 bases). The CDR3 runs 16 residues. V lost 5 bases to trimming and J lost 1 base, with 17 bases between them. Germline CDR1 MNHEY, CDR2 SMNVEV (reference sequence). The CDR3 DNA is TGTGCCAGCAGTAGCCGCCCGGGGGACCCGAACACTGAAGCTTTCTTT. Protein sequence: CASSSRPGDPNTEAFF.

This clonotype was counted only a few times. V usage is TRBV19 and J usage is TRBJ1-1, with unresolved D. CDR3 length equals 12 residues. Germline CDR1 LNHDA, CDR2 SQIVND (reference sequence). The V and J ends lost 5 bases and 10 bases respectively, with 14 bases between them. The CDR3 sequence: CASSPRVAGAFF. As DNA, the CDR3 is TGTGCCAGTAGTCCGCGGGTGGCGGGAGCTTTCTTT.

DNA of the CDR3: TGTGCCAGCACTAAAGGACAGGTGGTTGGGCCCCAGCATTTT. Amino acid sequence: CASTKGQVVGPQHF. The chain has TRBV6-1 and TRBJ1-5; 7 bases are a match to TRBD1. The CDR3 loop spans 14 amino acids. Per the germline V gene, CDR1 is MNHNS and CDR2 is SASEGT. V was pared by 7 bases and J by 9 bases, with 12 bases of the junction left unmatched.

This clonotype occurred a few times. The chain uses TRBV7-9 and TRBJ1-2, with a weak D call TRBD1 (5 bases). The CDR3 is 14 residues long. Germline CDR1 is SEHNR and CDR2 is FQNEAQ (reference sequence). Trimming cost V 3 bases and J 9 bases, with 17 bases left between them. The CDR3 loop reads CASSLAGRGSRYTF. The CDR3 region has the DNA TGTGCCAGCAGCTTGGCGGGAAGGGGAAGTCGCTACACCTTC.

J is TRBJ2-3 and V is TRBV7-9; D not certain. Germline V gene sequence: CDR1 SEHNR, CDR2 FQNEAQ (reference sequence). This CDR3 contains 20 residues. V was cut by 5 bases and J by 1 base, with 28 bases left in between. Here the CDR3 DNA reads TGTGCCAGCAGCCGCCGAACCGGCCGGAGACTCTCTAGTGGCACAGATACGCAGTATTTT. It translates to CASSRRTGRRLSSGTDTQYF.

This chain uses TRBV7-2 with TRBJ2-5; D unclear. Germline CDR1 SGHTA, CDR2 FQGNSA. The CDR3 sequence is 12 residues long. V lost 7 bases and J 5 bases, leaving 11 bases between the germline ends. CDR3 loop: CASKHNEETQYF. The CDR3 DNA reads TGTGCCAGCAAACATAATGAGGAGACCCAGTACTTC.

This clonotype has more than one count but fewer than ten. The J gene is TRBJ1-2, the V gene TRBV5-4; TRBD1 matches at 8 bases. CDR1 is SGHNT and CDR2 is YYREEE in the germline V gene (reference sequence). CDR3 size: 17 residues. With 4 bases clipped from V and 3 bases from J, the junction kept 14 bases outside the gene matches. The CDR3 DNA sequence: TGTGCCAGCAGCCCCCAACGCCCAGGGGGCTCGCACTATGGCTACACCTTC. It translates to CASSPQRPGGSHYGYTF.

J is TRBJ2-7 and V is TRBV19; 7 positions match TRBD1. The CDR3 spans 13 residues. The V and J ends lost 5 bases and 6 bases, in that order; junction bases with no gene match: 7. The germline CDR1 and CDR2 sequences are LNHDA and SQIVND (reference sequence). In DNA form, the CDR3 reads TGTGCCAGTAGTTCAAACAGGGGATCCGAGCAGTACTTC. Its translation is CASSSNRGSEQYF.

This clonotype was observed a few times. The chain combines TRBV6-1 with TRBJ1-6; D is ambiguous. The germline gives CDR1 MNHNS, CDR2 SASEGT. The CDR3 has 13 amino acids. V shed 7 bases and J shed 6 bases, with 10 bases lying between them. In DNA form, the CDR3 reads TGTGCCAGCACTCGGAGGGCTAATTCACCCCTCCACTTT. Amino acid sequence: CASTRRANSPLHF.

CDR3 amino acids: CASSLGEPYGYTF. The CDR3 DNA sequence: TGTGCCAGTTCACTAGGGGAGCCCTATGGCTACACCTTC. The rearrangement uses TRBV28 and TRBJ1-2; tentatively, D is TRBD1 (5 bases). Germline values: CDR1 MDHEN, CDR2 SYDVKM. V was clipped by 9 bases and J by 4 bases, with 15 bases between them. The CDR3 contains 13 residues.

This sequence joins TRBV2 and TRBJ2-7; 11 positions agree with TRBD2. Per germline, CDR1 SNHLY and CDR2 FYNNEI. This CDR3 has 14 amino acids. The trim removed 9 bases at V and 4 bases at J, leaving 8 bases unmatched. CDR3 nucleotide sequence: TGTGCCAGTACTAGACTAGCGGGAAAGTACGAGCAGTACTTC. Protein product: CASTRLAGKYEQYF.